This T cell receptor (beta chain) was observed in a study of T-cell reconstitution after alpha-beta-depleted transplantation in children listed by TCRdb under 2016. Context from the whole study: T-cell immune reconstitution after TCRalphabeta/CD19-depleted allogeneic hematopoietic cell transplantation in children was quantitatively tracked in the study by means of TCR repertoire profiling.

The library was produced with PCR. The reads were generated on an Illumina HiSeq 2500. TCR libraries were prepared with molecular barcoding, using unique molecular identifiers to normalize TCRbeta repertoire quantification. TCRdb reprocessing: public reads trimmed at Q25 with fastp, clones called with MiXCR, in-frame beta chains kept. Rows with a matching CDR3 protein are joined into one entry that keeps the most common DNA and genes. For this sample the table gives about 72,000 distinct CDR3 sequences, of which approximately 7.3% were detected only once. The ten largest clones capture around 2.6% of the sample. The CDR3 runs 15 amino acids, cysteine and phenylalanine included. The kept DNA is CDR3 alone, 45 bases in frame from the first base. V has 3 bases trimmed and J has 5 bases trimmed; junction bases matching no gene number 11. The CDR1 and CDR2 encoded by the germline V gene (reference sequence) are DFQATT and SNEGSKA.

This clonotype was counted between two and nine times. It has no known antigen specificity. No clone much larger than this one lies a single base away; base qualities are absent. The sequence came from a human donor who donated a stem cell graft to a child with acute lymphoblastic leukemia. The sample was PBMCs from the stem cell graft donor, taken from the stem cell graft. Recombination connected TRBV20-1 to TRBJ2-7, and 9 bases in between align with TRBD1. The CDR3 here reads CSASRTGVGSNEQYF. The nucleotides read TGCAGTGCTAGTCGGACAGGGGTCGGGAGCAACGAGCAGTACTTC.